The sequence of this T cell receptor (beta chain) was determined in a study of persistence of HIV-infected CD4 T cells (dated by TCRdb to the early 2020s). Background on the whole study: CMV- and HIV-1 Gag-responding CD4+ T cells were isolated from ART-treated individuals so that antigen-driven clonal expansion of HIV-1-infected cells could be examined. The median time the participants had spent on suppressive ART was more than 7 years. Peripheral blood samples of up to about 180 mL were obtained at multiple time points, with the exception of two participants, for whom leukapheresis was performed at a single time point. Cross-participant TCR cluster analysis included roughly eight participants for CMV and about 7 participants for Gag. The clonality of all cells in each sorted population was measured by TCRbeta sequencing, and the clonality of infected cells was measured by proviral sequencing.

The research as a whole found: TCRbeta richness in CMV- and Gag-responding cells was significantly lower than in anti-CD3/anti-CD28-responding cells; CMV-responding cells had higher oligoclonality than CD3/CD28-stimulated and Gag-responding cells. Antigen-responding cells were enriched for expanded CDR3beta sequences that were degenerate, which suggests that CD4+ responses to CMV and Gag underwent convergent selection. A correlation was observed between TCR oligoclonality and proviral oligoclonality within the same sorted populations. Only a small number of individuals took part in the study, and only a limited range of antigens was tested. Bulk TCR analyses could not be limited to the rare CMV-responding cells that actually contained HIV-1 proviruses.

A distance of 10 bases separates the germline ends of V and J, which lose 1 base and 1 base respectively. Based on the germline V gene, the CDR1 and CDR2 sequences are SQVTM and ANQGSEA. The cysteine opens and the phenylalanine closes a CDR3 of 14 amino acids. The kept DNA is CDR3 alone, 42 bases in frame from the first base. With regard to this clone: It has no known antigen specificity. Nothing much larger sits one base from this clone, and base qualities are not available.

TCRbeta repertoires were sequenced from genomic DNA with the immunoSEQ hsTCRB assay version 4 in survey mode. For TCRbeta sequencing, genomic DNA was diluted to approximately 9.9 ng/uL, and up to 1 ug was used per sample. Concerning the study's data processing: Analysis of the TCRbeta data was done in ImmunoSeq Analyzer 3.0, and diversity was computed on productive nucleotide rearrangements. Using the Immunarch R package, the improved Chao index served to estimate lower-bound TCR diversity and the Gini coefficient served to estimate clonality. When different nucleotide rearrangements encoded the same CDR3beta amino acid sequence, each rearrangement was treated as a distinct clonotype. TCRbeta sequences significantly enriched in antigen-responding cells relative to anti-CD3/anti-CD28-activated cells were identified by differential abundance analysis. TCRs were clustered by predicted peptide-MHC specificity with GLIPH2, both within individual participants and across merged participant data sets. TCRdb mirrors the immuneACCESS table, restricted to in-frame sequences. Some clones are absent from its copies; in checked studies, under half trace to an unresolved V gene, and the reason for the others is unknown. Clone size and V and J calls were adopted from that table, with D and trimming inferred from the DNA. Counted in this sample were 48,000 or so clones; about 80% of them appeared once. 2.5% to 3% of the sample is in the top ten clones.

What the treatment or condition label conveys for this sample: suppressive antiretroviral therapy. Lysates of CMV-infected fibroblasts at roughly 9.6 ug/mL were used to stimulate the cells. Memory CD4+ T cells that did not respond, being CD40L-negative, CD69-negative and CD45RO-high, were sorted as memory populations depleted of antigen-responding cells. Participants were HIV-1-infected adults who started suppressive ART during chronic infection. For at least 4 years, the participants' plasma HIV-1 RNA had been undetectable, below 50 copies/mL. To be included, participants needed a CD4+ T cell count above 400 cells/uL and a positive CMV serology. Before stimulation, PBMCs were isolated using density centrifugation and then depleted of CD8+ T cells. CD8-depleted PBMCs were stimulated for about 17 hours with anti-CD28/CD49d costimulation, CD40-blocking antibody and enfuvirtide to prevent new infections. Cells were sorted on a Beckman Coulter MoFlo Legacy or XDP sorter, with propidium iodide excluding dead cells. Genomic DNA was extracted using the QIAamp DNA Mini Kit for samples with more than one million cells and using the Quick-DNA Microprep Kit for all other samples.

Here the chain combines TRBV29-1 and TRBJ2-5; the D segment could be TRBD2, given 7 matching bases. This TCR came from an adult man with HIV who was CMV-seropositive. The material sequenced was CD4+ T cells sorted from PBMCs after roughly 18-hour stimulation, taken from a patient who received antiretroviral therapy. The cell subset or site label for this specimen denotes: CD40L-CD69- CD45RO-high memory CD4 T cells not responding to CMV lysate. The nucleotide sequence reads as follows: TGCAGCGTTGAAGCCGCGGGGGCCCAAGAGACCCAGTACTTC. Its coded protein is CSVEAAGAQETQYF.